This TCR beta chain is drawn from a study of T cell repertoires in cytomegalovirus infection. TCRdb fed the reads into MiXCR, producing one record per CDR3 protein. Among about 230,000 distinct CDR3 sequences, roughly 22% were seen once, and the ten largest hold roughly 18%. This clonotype was counted only a few times. The CDR3 spans 12 residues. Deletions cut 3 bases from V and 4 bases from J, with 9 bases between. In germline, CDR1 is DFQATT, CDR2 SNEGSKA (reference sequence). The TCR was taken from a human donor in good health (CMV status not recorded). Some clones in this sample may be carry-over from other donors' samples. The sequenced material came from CD8+ T cells from PBMCs. The chain carries TRBV20-1 and TRBJ1-1; the D gene is possibly TRBD1 (5 bases). Written as DNA, the CDR3 is TGCAGTGCTAGGTGGGGCGGCACTGAAGCTTTCTTT. This codes for CSARWGGTEAFF.